This T cell receptor beta chain was found in a study of CD8 T cells in ankylosing spondylitis. Overall study results and limits: In ankylosing spondylitis patients, matched synovial fluid reportedly showed significant enrichment of disease-linked clones. Previous work reported some of these motif variants in the synovial fluid and blood of reactive arthritis. Blood from ankylosing spondylitis patients appeared to carry a characteristic roughly 8-variant TCR beta motif.

This clonotype was seen a few times. Its cognate antigen is unknown. Each TCR beta library was made by quantitative 5'-RACE that incorporated molecular barcodes. TCRdb used MiXCR to reprocess the 5' RACE reads, holding one entry per CDR3 protein. This sample yields under 450,000 distinct CDR3 sequences, of which approximately 17% are seen a single time; approximately 1% belongs to the top ten. Germline lookup yields CDR1 SGHRS and CDR2 YFSETQ. V lost 3 bases to trimming and J lost 3 bases; unmatched junction nucleotides: 11. The CDR3 spans 16 residues. V gene TRBV5-1 combines with J gene TRBJ2-7; 8 nucleotides agree with TRBD2. Sequenced material: blood, either unsorted or a sorted T cell fraction (not recorded which). This clonotype originated in a male donor with ankylosing spondylitis. The CDR3 sequence: CASSSTHSGGYYEQYF. CDR3 coding DNA: TGCGCCAGCAGCTCCACCCACAGCGGGGGCTACTACGAGCAGTACTTC. The complete variable domain, with remaining parts taken from reference TRBV5-1 and TRBJ2-7, reads KAGVTQTPRYLIKTRGQQVTLSCSPISGHRSVSWYQQTPGQGLQFLFEYFSETQRNKGNFPGRFSGRQFSNSRSEMNVSTLELGDSALYLCASSSTHSGGYYEQYFGPGTRLTVT.